One sample yielded the 10 T cell receptor beta chains listed below, sequenced in a study of blood T cell repertoires in COVID-19. Method: immunoSEQ multiplex PCR; TCRdb's copy keeps in-frame clones and lacks some. The sample includes about 170,000 clones, about 85% of them seen just once. Sequencing used peripheral blood. These receptors were collected from a man in his sixties with acute or convalescent COVID-19.

This clone has just one count. The rearrangement joins TRBV7-9 to TRBJ1-2, with TRBD1 matching over 7 bases. CDR3 length: 14 residues. Germline V gives CDR1 SEHNR, CDR2 FQNEAQ (reference sequence). Germline trimming cut 5 bases from V and 2 bases from J; bases unmatched to any gene: 5. Written as DNA, the CDR3 is TGTGCCAGCAGCAAGACAGGGTTGAACTATGGCTACACCTTC. Amino acids: CASSKTGLNYGYTF.

The chain links TRBV7-8 to TRBJ2-5, with 9 bases aligning to TRBD1. CDR1 is SGHVS and CDR2 is FQNEAQ in the germline V gene. V gave up 4 bases and J gave up 2 bases; unmatched junction bases: 2. The CDR3 has 14 residues. CDR3: CASSSGQGQETQYF. As DNA, the CDR3 is TGTGCCAGCAGCTCCGGACAGGGGCAAGAGACCCAGTACTTC.

This rearrangement joins TRBV6-5 to TRBJ1-3; no firm D call. V lost 8 bases, J lost 0 bases, and 8 bases lay in between. The CDR3 length is 13 residues. Germline assignment: CDR1 MNHEY and CDR2 SVGAGI. CDR3 protein: CASSPSSGNTIYF. As DNA, the CDR3 is TGTGCCAGCTCGCCCAGCTCTGGAAACACCATATATTTT.

The chain links TRBV5-1 to TRBJ2-1, with 11 nucleotides matching TRBD1. V gave up 0 bases and J gave up 7 bases; unmatched junction bases: 3. CDR3 length: 15 amino acids. Germline V CDR1 and CDR2: SGHRS, YFSETQ. CDR3 sequence: CASSLEGTGGNEQFF. CDR3 nucleotides: TGCGCCAGCAGCTTGGAAGGGACAGGGGGAAATGAGCAGTTCTTC.

The chain uses TRBV19 and TRBJ1-5; 9 nucleotides align to TRBD1. The germline V gene encodes CDR1 LNHDA and CDR2 SQIVND (reference sequence). The CDR3 totals 15 residues. The V gene end was trimmed by 7 bases and the J gene end by 6 bases; junction bases not matched to a gene: 10. The CDR3: CASTSGTGTGQPQHF. The CDR3 DNA reads TGTGCCAGTACCTCTGGGACAGGGACGGGTCAGCCCCAGCATTTT.

This clone was observed a single time. The V gene is TRBV19, the J gene TRBJ2-2; 11 positions agree with TRBD2. The germline V gene has CDR1 LNHDA and CDR2 SQIVND (reference sequence). V trimming: 5 bases; J trimming: 5 bases; junction bases outside the gene matches: 13. This CDR3 spans 18 amino acids. The CDR3 loop reads CASSAQGLAVPQTGELFF. CDR3 sequence (DNA): TGTGCCAGTAGTGCCCAGGGACTAGCGGTGCCACAGACCGGGGAGCTGTTTTTT.

The chain employs TRBV19 and TRBJ2-7, with TRBD2 identical over 8 bases. Germline assignment: CDR1 LNHDA and CDR2 SQIVND (reference sequence). The CDR3 is made up of 17 amino acids. The V and J ends lost 7 bases and 0 bases, in that order; junction bases with no gene match: 14. CDR3 sequence reads: CASTSGRGGSHSYEQYF. The CDR3 DNA reads TGTGCCAGTACCTCCGGGAGGGGAGGCTCCCACTCCTACGAGCAGTACTTC.

V usage is TRBV11-2 and J usage is TRBJ1-4; a possible D gene is TRBD1 (5 bases). V was shortened by 0 bases and J by 8 bases, with 13 bases between the two germline ends. The CDR3 contains 15 residues. The germline gives CDR1 SGHAT, CDR2 FQNNGV. The CDR3 DNA sequence: TGTGCCAGCAGCTTAGATGGGGGGAGCGGAGAAAAACTGTTTTTT. Translating gives CASSLDGGSGEKLFF. The full variable domain, rest sourced from reference TRBV11-2 and TRBJ1-4, is EAGVAQSPRYKIIEKRQSVAFWCNPISGHATLYWYQQILGQGPKLLIQFQNNGVVDDSQLPKDRFSAERLKGVDSTLKIQPAKLEDSAVYLCASSLDGGSGEKLFFGSGTQLSVL.

V usage is TRBV7-2 and J usage is TRBJ2-7; a possible D gene is TRBD1 (6 bases). V lost 3 bases and J 5 bases, leaving 17 bases between the germline ends. The CDR3 covers 15 residues. Germline-derived CDR1 and CDR2 are SGHTA and FQGNSA. CDR3 amino acids: CASSFSGPQGNEQYF. In nucleotides, the CDR3 is TGTGCCAGCAGCTTTTCCGGCCCCCAGGGGAACGAGCAGTACTTC.

The V call is TRBV10-1, the J call TRBJ1-5; 7 bases line up with TRBD1. The V and J ends lost 2 bases and 5 bases, in that order; junction bases with no gene match: 3. The CDR3 is made up of 14 amino acids. Germline CDR1 reads WNHNN; CDR2 reads SYGVQD (reference sequence). The CDR3 DNA sequence: TGCGCCAGCAGTGAGAGCAGGGGGGATCAGCCCCAGCATTTT. This encodes CASSESRGDQPQHF.